This T cell receptor beta chain was recovered during a study of long-term antiretroviral therapy in people with HIV. This clone was observed a single time. The antigen is undetermined. No donor had fewer than one pre-ART PBMC sample or fewer than two post-ART PBMC samples. With survey level as its setting, the immunoSEQ assay was v3.0. Only in-frame clones appear in the TCRdb table, and some are missing; sequencing was by immunoSEQ multiplex PCR. The sample contains some 48,000 clones, around four fifths of which appear only once. Whole-study findings and limits: Diversity measured after ART increased yet remained under transplant donor controls. Specimen acquisition occurred between the mid-2000s and the late 2010s, potentially under older ART regimens.

The V end was cut by 0 bases, the J end by 0 bases, with 9 bases between. The CDR3 is 16 amino acids. The chain has TRBV23-1 and TRBJ1-5, with D unresolved. TRBV23-1 is identified as an open reading frame with a role that is uncertain. Sequencing was performed on unsorted PBMCs, taken 0.8 years after starting antiretroviral therapy. This TCR was recovered from a woman under 30 with HIV. The CDR3 is CASSQSRGYSNQPQHF. The CDR3, as DNA: TGCGCCAGCAGTCAATCTAGAGGTTATAGCAATCAGCCCCAGCATTTT.